These 10 T cell receptor beta chains were all obtained from the same sample, sequenced in a study of T-cell reconstitution after alpha-beta-depleted transplantation in children. TCRbeta library construction was performed incorporating unique molecular identifiers. Via MiXCR, TCRdb re-called the PCR reads, giving one row per CDR3 protein. Among roughly 670,000 distinct CDR3 sequences, roughly 13% were seen once, and the ten largest hold 0.65% to 0.9%. This specimen was PBMCs, taken before TCRalphabeta/CD19-depleted stem cell transplant. These receptors all come from a girl aged 2 to 10 with congenital amegakaryocytic thrombocytopenia, due to receive a stem cell transplant.

This clonotype appeared many times. This rearrangement joins TRBV28 to TRBJ2-7; TRBD2 agrees at 7 bases. This CDR3 spans 13 amino acids. V gave up 8 bases and J gave up 4 bases; unmatched junction bases: 8. Germline V gene lookup returns CDR1 MDHEN and CDR2 SYDVKM. The CDR3 DNA reads TGTGCCAGCGGTCTCGGGGGGATTTACGAGCAGTACTTC. Its translation is CASGLGGIYEQYF.

This clonotype has ten or more counts. The rearrangement joins TRBV12-3 or TRBV12-4 to TRBJ2-2, with D uncertain. Trimming took off 3 bases at V and 1 base at J, with 6 bases between the two ends. The CDR3 length is 14 residues. CDR3 loop: CASSFNLNTGELFF. The CDR3 DNA follows: TGTGCCAGCAGTTTTAACCTGAACACCGGGGAGCTGTTTTTT.

V gene TRBV4-1 combines with J gene TRBJ1-2, with a possible D match to TRBD1 (6 bases). V lost 1 base and J lost 2, with 17 bases in between. The length of the CDR3 is 17 residues. Germline V gene lookup returns CDR1 MGHRA and CDR2 YSYEKL. CDR3 amino acids: CASSQGKGYRVNYGYTF. The CDR3 DNA is TGCGCCAGCAGCCAAGGGAAAGGCTACAGGGTGAACTATGGCTACACCTTC.

Note on this clonotype: The junction departs from germline at one end; a sequencing error may be responsible. This chain links TRBV5-1 with TRBJ2-1; D is perhaps TRBD1 (6 bases). CDR3 size: 16 residues. Germline V lookup: CDR1 SGHRS, CDR2 YFSETQ. The CDR3 loop is CASSLAGHTKGNEQSF. DNA of the CDR3: TGCGCCAGCAGCTTGGCGGGACACACTAAGGGCAATGAGCAGTCCTTC.

J is TRBJ2-2 and V is TRBV20-1; D not certain. CDR3 length: 14 residues. Germline V lookup: CDR1 DFQATT, CDR2 SNEGSKA (reference sequence). V lost 6 bases and J 1 base, leaving 12 bases between the germline ends. The CDR3 region has the DNA TGCAGTGCAAATCAATACCGGAACACCGGGGAGCTGTTTTTT. It specifies CSANQYRNTGELFF.

Turning to this clonotype: A read error may be the cause here, since a much bigger clone is one base away. The CDR3 nucleotides read TGCAGCGTACATGACACCTTCTTCAATGAGCAGTTCTTC. It yields the protein CSVHDTFFNEQFF. V is TRBV29-1 and J is TRBJ2-1; D remains ambiguous. CDR3 size: 13 residues. The germline V and J ends were trimmed by 6 bases and 6 bases, with 15 bases remaining between them. Germline CDR1 and CDR2: SQVTM and ANQGSEA.

The CDR3 coding sequence is TGTGCCACGACGAAAGAGACCCAGTACTTC. Its protein product is CATTKETQYF. This chain joins TRBV7-9 and TRBJ2-5; D gene unclear. The germline V gene encodes CDR1 SEHNR and CDR2 FQNEAQ (reference sequence). The CDR3 sequence is 10 residues long. V was shortened by 10 bases and J by 3 bases, with 6 bases between the two germline ends.

The rearrangement links TRBV5-1 to TRBJ2-3; TRBD1 aligns across 9 bases. The CDR3 has 15 residues. The V gene's germline CDR1 is SGHRS and CDR2 YFSETQ. The V segment lost 4 bases and the J segment 0 bases; nucleotides outside the gene matches: 3. The CDR3 DNA is TGCGCCAGCAGCCCCGGGACAGGGAGCACAGATACGCAGTATTTT. Residues: CASSPGTGSTDTQYF.

This chain joins TRBV20-1 and TRBJ2-7; 8 bases agree with TRBD2. The CDR3 length is 13 residues. The ends lost 7 bases at V and 6 bases at J; junction bases unmatched: 11. The V gene's germline CDR1 is DFQATT and CDR2 SNEGSKA (reference sequence). The CDR3 sequence is CSGQQRESIEQYF. CDR3 nucleotides: TGCAGTGGCCAGCAGCGGGAGTCGATCGAGCAGTACTTC.

Many counts were recorded for this clonotype. The V call is TRBV20-1, the J call TRBJ2-7; 10 nucleotides align to TRBD2. Germline V gene sequence: CDR1 DFQATT, CDR2 SNEGSKA (reference sequence). The trim removed 0 bases at V and 4 bases at J, leaving 3 bases unmatched. This CDR3 region has 14 residues. Here the CDR3 reads CSARDRAGGYEQYF. For the CDR3, the DNA is TGCAGTGCTAGAGATAGAGCGGGAGGGTACGAGCAGTACTTC.